The sequence of this T cell receptor beta chain was determined in a study of T cells in Graves' hyperthyroidism and ophthalmopathy. The CDR3 is 12 residues long. The source material, RNA transcripts, was used to amplify TCR beta CDR3 regions. HTBI primers were the set used in a first-round RT-PCR of the TCR CDR3. From the multiplex PCR reads, TCRdb called clonotypes with MiXCR, one entry per CDR3 protein. The data hold roughly 380,000 distinct CDR3 sequences, with around an eighth observed a single time. In this sample, this clonotype turned up a few times. Its ends do not fully match the called genes, so a read error is possible.

The sample taken for sequencing was blood. This chain joins TRBV12-3 or TRBV12-4 and TRBJ1-1; the D is unclear. The TCR comes from a young man with Graves' hyperthyroidism that later progressed to Graves' ophthalmopathy. The CDR3 nucleotides read TGTGCCAGCAGTTTGGGGAACACTGGAGCTTTCTTT. This gives the protein CASSLGNTGAFF.